What follows are 13 T cell receptor beta chains derived from one specimen sequenced in a study of T cells in Graves' hyperthyroidism and ophthalmopathy. The investigators amplified TCR beta CDR3 regions from RNA transcripts. Using the HTBI primer set, a first-round RT-PCR was run on the TCR CDR3. TCRdb itself ran the multiplex PCR reads through MiXCR, one entry per CDR3 protein. Altogether 50,000 to 60,000 distinct CDR3 sequences are present, 48% being singletons, with the ten largest covering about a tenth. Sequencing used blood. These receptors were taken from a woman between 45 and 65 years old with Graves' ophthalmopathy.

This rearrangement joins TRBV20-1 to TRBJ1-1; 7 bases line up with TRBD1. V was pared by 3 bases and J by 2 bases, with 12 bases of the junction left unmatched. The CDR3 extends over 16 amino acids. Germline CDR1 is DFQATT and CDR2 is SNEGSKA (reference sequence). CDR3 sequence reads: CSASDRVEQHNTEAFF. The CDR3 nucleotides are TGCAGTGCTAGCGACAGGGTCGAGCAACACAACACTGAAGCTTTCTTT.

The chain has TRBV19 and TRBJ1-6; no definite D call. Germline V gene lookup returns CDR1 LNHDA and CDR2 SQIVND (reference sequence). Trimming removed 11 bases from V and 3 bases from J, with 11 bases in between. The CDR3 is 13 residues long. CDR3 region: CAWRKSYNSPLHF. The CDR3 DNA reads TGTGCCTGGAGAAAAAGCTATAATTCACCCCTCCACTTT.

Worth noting for this clonotype: Relative to the germline gene, one junction end is altered; a read error may explain this. This chain uses TRBV20-1 with TRBJ2-2, with 13 bases lining up with TRBD2. The CDR3 length is 15 residues. Germline loops: CDR1 DFQATT, CDR2 SNEGSKA (reference sequence). The CDR3 DNA reads TGCAGTGCTAGAGGACTAGCGGGAGGCACCGGGGAGCCGTTTTTT. Amino acids: CSARGLAGGTGEPFF.

This clonotype was detected many times. The V gene is TRBV6-1, the J gene TRBJ1-6; weak D call: TRBD1 (6 bases). Germline values: CDR1 MNHNS, CDR2 SASEGT. V was pared by 1 base and J by 8 bases, with 15 bases between. This CDR3 is built from 16 residues. The CDR3 sequence: CASSEGTWGADSPLHF. The CDR3 coding sequence is TGTGCCAGCAGTGAAGGGACCTGGGGGGCTGATTCACCCCTCCACTTT.

This clonotype is termed medium-sized. The chain joins TRBV25-1 to TRBJ1-2; D possibly corresponds to TRBD1 (6 bases). The CDR3 contains 15 residues. Trimming stripped 5 bases from V and 4 bases from J, with 17 bases between. The germline gives CDR1 MGHDK, CDR2 SYGVNS. CDR3 region: CASSSGTLGVYGYTF. CDR3 nucleotides: TGTGCCAGCAGTTCCGGGACACTGGGTGTCTATGGCTACACCTTC.

The V and J genes are TRBV2 and TRBJ2-6, with 11 bases that match TRBD2. Germline V CDR1 and CDR2: SNHLY, FYNNEI. The V segment lost 0 bases and the J segment 0 bases; nucleotides outside the gene matches: 1. This CDR3 is built from 18 residues. In DNA form, the CDR3 reads TGTGCCAGCAGTGAAGCGACTAGCGGGGTCTCTGGGGCCAACGTCCTGACTTTC. Its translation: CASSEATSGVSGANVLTF.

The chain employs TRBV10-3 and TRBJ1-4; 7 bases match TRBD1. The CDR3 sequence is 16 residues long. With V trimmed by 3 bases and J by 0 bases, 4 bases remained unmatched. Germline V gene lookup returns CDR1 ENHRY and CDR2 SYGVKD. The CDR3 nucleotides are TGTGCCATCAGTGACGTTGGGACAGCAACTAATGAAAAACTGTTTTTT. Translating gives CAISDVGTATNEKLFF.

A word on this clonotype: A much larger clonotype is one base distant, so this may be a read error. V is TRBV10-1 and J is TRBJ2-1, with D perhaps TRBD1 or TRBD2 (5 bases each). The CDR3 runs to 15 residues. V was pared by 6 bases and J by 9 bases, with 21 bases between. The germline gives CDR1 WNHNN, CDR2 SYGVQD (reference sequence). The CDR3 protein is CASSQGVPRGGEQFF. The CDR3 nucleotides are TGCGCCAGCAGCCAAGGGGTCCCGAGGGGCGGTGAGCAGTTCTTC.

The sample holds many counts of this clonotype. The J gene is TRBJ2-3, the V gene TRBV7-7, with 9 bases that match TRBD2. This CDR3 comprises 15 residues. Germline V gene data show CDR1 as SSHAT and CDR2 as FNYEAQ (reference sequence). V gave up 5 bases and J gave up 1 base; unmatched junction bases: 4. CDR3 in DNA: TGTGCCAGCAGCGCCGGGACTAGCCGCACAGATACGCAGTATTTT. Amino acids: CASSAGTSRTDTQYF.

This clonotype was counted many times. The rearrangement links TRBV19 to TRBJ2-3, with D possibly being TRBD2 (6 bases). The CDR3 is 14 amino acids. Trimming stripped 3 bases from V and 3 bases from J, with 10 bases between. Germline lookup yields CDR1 LNHDA and CDR2 SQIVND (reference sequence). CDR3 coding DNA: TGTGCCAGTAGTATGGGGGGAGGAACAGATACGCAGTATTTT. Its translation: CASSMGGGTDTQYF.

The rearrangement links TRBV9 to TRBJ2-5; TRBD2 matches at 10 bases. After removal of 0 bases from V and 0 bases from J, the junction contained 5 bases not matched to a gene. The V gene's germline CDR1 is SGDLS and CDR2 YYNGEE. This CDR3 is 17 amino acids long. In nucleotides, the CDR3 is TGTGCCAGCAGCGTAGGACTAGCGGGTGCCTACCAAGAGACCCAGTACTTC. Amino acid sequence: CASSVGLAGAYQETQYF.

This clonotype was seen only once. This chain links TRBV30 with TRBJ2-5; the match to TRBD2 covers 9 bases. Losses at the gene ends were 5 bases for V and 6 bases for J; bases not matched to a gene: 7. The V gene's germline CDR1 is GTSNPN and CDR2 SVGIG (reference sequence). The CDR3 totals 13 residues. The CDR3 reads CAWGPSSGKTQYF. As DNA, the CDR3 is TGTGCCTGGGGTCCTTCTAGCGGGAAGACCCAGTACTTC.

This rearrangement joins TRBV9 to TRBJ2-7; tentatively, D is TRBD2 (5 bases). CDR1 and CDR2 from the germline V gene are SGDLS and YYNGEE. The CDR3 is 14 residues long. The V and J ends lost 0 bases and 0 bases respectively, with 7 bases between them. The CDR3 DNA reads as TGTGCCAGCAGCGTAGAAGGGAGCTCCTACGAGCAGTACTTC. Its translation is CASSVEGSSYEQYF.